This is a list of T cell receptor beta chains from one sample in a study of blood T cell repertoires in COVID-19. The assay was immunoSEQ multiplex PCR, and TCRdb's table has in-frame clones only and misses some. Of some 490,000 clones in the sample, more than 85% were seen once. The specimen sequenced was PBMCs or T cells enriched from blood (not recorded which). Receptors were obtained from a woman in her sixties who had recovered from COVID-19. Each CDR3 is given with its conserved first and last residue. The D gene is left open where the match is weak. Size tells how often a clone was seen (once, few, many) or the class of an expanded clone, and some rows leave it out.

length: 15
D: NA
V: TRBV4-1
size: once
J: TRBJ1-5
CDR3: CASSQDVGFGQPQHF
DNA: TGCGCCAGCAGCCAAGATGTCGGGTTTGGACAGCCCCAGCATTTT

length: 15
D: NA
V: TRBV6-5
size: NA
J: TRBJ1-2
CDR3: CASSYGQGTNYGYTF
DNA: TGTGCCAGCAGTTACGGTCAGGGGACAAACTATGGCTACACCTTC

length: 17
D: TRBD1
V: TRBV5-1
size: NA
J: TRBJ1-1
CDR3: CASAPGQGALKNTEAFF
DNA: TGCGCCAGCGCCCCGGGACAGGGGGCCCTTAAGAACACTGAAGCTTTCTTT

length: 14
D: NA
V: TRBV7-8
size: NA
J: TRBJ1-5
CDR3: CASSLRDGNQPQHF
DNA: TGTGCCAGCAGCTTACGGGATGGAAATCAGCCCCAGCATTTT

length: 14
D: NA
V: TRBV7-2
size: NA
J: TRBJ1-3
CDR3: CASSFSVPGNTIYF
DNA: TGTGCCAGCAGCTTTTCAGTCCCTGGAAACACCATATATTTT

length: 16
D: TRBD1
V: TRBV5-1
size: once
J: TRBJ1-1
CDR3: CASSSDPGTGKVGAFF
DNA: TGCGCCAGCAGCTCCGACCCCGGGACAGGGAAGGTAGGAGCTTTCTTT

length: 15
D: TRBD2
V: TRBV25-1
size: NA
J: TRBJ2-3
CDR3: CASENLAGSTDTQYF
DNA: TGTGCCAGCGAAAACCTAGCGGGCAGCACAGATACGCAGTATTTT

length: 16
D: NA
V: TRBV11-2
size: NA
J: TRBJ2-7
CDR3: CASSLQAVGRGYEQYF
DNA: TGTGCCAGCAGCTTACAGGCCGTGGGCCGGGGATACGAGCAGTACTTC

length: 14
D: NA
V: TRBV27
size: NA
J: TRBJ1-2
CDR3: CASSLTRHLYGYTF
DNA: TGTGCCAGCAGCCTTACGCGACATCTGTATGGCTACACCTTC

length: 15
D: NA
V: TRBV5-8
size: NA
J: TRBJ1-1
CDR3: CASSATGIMVPEAFF
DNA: TGTGCCAGCAGCGCCACAGGGATAATGGTCCCTGAAGCTTTCTTT

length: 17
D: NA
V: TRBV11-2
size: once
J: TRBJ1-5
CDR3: CASSLGAGTPRRQPQHF
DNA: TGTGCCAGCAGCCTGGGGGCCGGGACCCCGCGGAGGCAGCCCCAGCATTTT

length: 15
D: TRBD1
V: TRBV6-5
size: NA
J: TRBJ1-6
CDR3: CASSYDRGVNSPLHF
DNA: TGTGCCAGCAGTTACGACAGGGGGGTTAATTCACCCCTCCACTTT

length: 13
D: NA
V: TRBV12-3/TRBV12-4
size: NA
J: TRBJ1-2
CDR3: CASSLERNYGYTF
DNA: TGTGCCAGCAGTTTAGAGCGGAACTATGGCTACACCTTC

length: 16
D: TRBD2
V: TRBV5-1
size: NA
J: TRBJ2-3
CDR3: CASSSLAGGSTDTQYF
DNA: TGCGCCAGCAGCTCCCTAGCGGGGGGGAGCACAGATACGCAGTATTTT

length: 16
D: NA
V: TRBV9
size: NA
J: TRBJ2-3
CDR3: CASSVTWRGPVDTQYF
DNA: TGTGCCAGCAGCGTAACCTGGCGGGGCCCCGTGGATACGCAGTATTTT

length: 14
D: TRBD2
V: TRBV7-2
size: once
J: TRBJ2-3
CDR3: CASSPTSGVDTQYF
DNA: TGTGCCAGCAGCCCCACTAGCGGGGTTGATACGCAGTATTTT

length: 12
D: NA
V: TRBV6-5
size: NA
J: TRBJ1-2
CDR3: CASSSIPEVDTF
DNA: TGTGCCAGCAGTTCCATCCCCGAGGTCGACACCTTC

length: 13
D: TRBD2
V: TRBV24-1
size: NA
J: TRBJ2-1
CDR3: CATSDPGGDEQFF
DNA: TGTGCCACCAGTGATCCCGGGGGGGATGAGCAGTTCTTC

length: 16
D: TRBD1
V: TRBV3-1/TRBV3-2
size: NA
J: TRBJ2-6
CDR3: CASSHQGVSGANVLTF
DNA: TGTGCCAGCAGCCACCAGGGGGTATCTGGGGCCAACGTCCTGACTTTC

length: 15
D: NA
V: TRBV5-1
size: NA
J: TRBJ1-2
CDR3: CASSLAGGERYGYTF
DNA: TGCGCCAGCAGCTTGGCCGGGGGTGAGCGCTATGGCTACACCTTC

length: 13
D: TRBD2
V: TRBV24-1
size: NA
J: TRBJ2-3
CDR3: CATGGGSPDTQYF
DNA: TGTGCCACCGGGGGGGGGAGCCCAGATACGCAGTATTTT

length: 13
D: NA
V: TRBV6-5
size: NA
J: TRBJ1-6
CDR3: CASKRTEGSPLHF
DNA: TGTGCCAGCAAAAGGACAGAGGGTTCACCCCTCCACTTT

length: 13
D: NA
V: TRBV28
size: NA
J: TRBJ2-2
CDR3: CASSFGNTGELFF
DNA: TGTGCCAGCAGTTTTGGCAACACCGGGGAGCTGTTTTTT

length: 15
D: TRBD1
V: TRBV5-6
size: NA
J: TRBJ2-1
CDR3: CASSDSGTGRNEQFF
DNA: TGTGCCAGCAGCGACTCGGGGACAGGGCGCAATGAGCAGTTCTTC

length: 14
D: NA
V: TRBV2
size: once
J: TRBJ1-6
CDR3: CASSAVEYNSPLHF
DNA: TGTGCCAGCAGTGCCGTAGAGTATAATTCACCCCTCCACTTT

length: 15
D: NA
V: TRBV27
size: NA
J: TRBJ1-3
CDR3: CASSRGGTSGNTIYF
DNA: TGTGCCAGCAGCCGAGGGGGAACCTCTGGAAACACCATATATTTT

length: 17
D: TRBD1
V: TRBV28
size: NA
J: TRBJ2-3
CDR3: CASSPRQGRTEADTQYF
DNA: TGTGCCAGCAGTCCCAGACAGGGGCGCACTGAGGCAGATACGCAGTATTTT

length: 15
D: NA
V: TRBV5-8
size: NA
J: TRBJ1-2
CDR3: CASSLLRQPYYGYTF
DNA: TGTGCCAGCAGCTTGCTTCGACAGCCATACTATGGCTACACCTTC

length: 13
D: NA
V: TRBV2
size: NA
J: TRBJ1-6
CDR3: CAGARDGTEGLHF
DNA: TGTGCCGGGGCTCGGGACGGGACGGAGGGCCTCCACTTT

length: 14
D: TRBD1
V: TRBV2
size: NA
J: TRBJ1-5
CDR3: CASRGTGVNQPQHF
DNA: TGTGCCAGCAGGGGGACAGGCGTTAATCAGCCCCAGCATTTT

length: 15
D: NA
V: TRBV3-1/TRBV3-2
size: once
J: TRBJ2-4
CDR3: CASSPRTGEVNIQYF
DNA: TGTGCCAGCAGCCCCCGTACAGGGGAGGTAAACATTCAGTACTTC

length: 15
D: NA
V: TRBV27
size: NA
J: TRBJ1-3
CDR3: CASSSHRDSGNTIYF
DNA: TGTGCCAGCAGTTCCCACAGGGACTCTGGAAACACCATATATTTT

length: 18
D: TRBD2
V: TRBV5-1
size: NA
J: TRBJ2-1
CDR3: CASSQRLAGTSSYNEQFF
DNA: TGCGCCAGCAGCCAAAGACTAGCGGGGACCAGCTCCTACAATGAGCAGTTCTTC

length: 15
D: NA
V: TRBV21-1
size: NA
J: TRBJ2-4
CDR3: CASNGTGNAKNIQYF
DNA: TGTGCCAGCAACGGGACAGGGAACGCCAAAAACATTCAGTACTTC

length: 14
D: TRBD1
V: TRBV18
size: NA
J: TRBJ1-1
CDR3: CASSPTGDNTEAFF
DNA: TGTGCCAGCTCACCGACAGGGGATAACACTGAAGCTTTCTTT

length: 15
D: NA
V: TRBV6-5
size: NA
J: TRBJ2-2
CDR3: CASRIQFQGTGELFF
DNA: TGTGCCAGCAGGATACAATTTCAGGGGACCGGGGAGCTGTTTTTT

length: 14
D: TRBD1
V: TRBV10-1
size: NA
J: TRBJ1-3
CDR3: CATSTGGSGNTIYF
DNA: TGCGCCACCTCTACAGGGGGCTCTGGAAACACCATATATTTT

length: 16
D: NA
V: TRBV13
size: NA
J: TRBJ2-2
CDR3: CASSQPGQSGTGELFF
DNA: TGTGCCAGCAGCCAACCCGGACAGTCCGGCACCGGGGAGCTGTTTTTT

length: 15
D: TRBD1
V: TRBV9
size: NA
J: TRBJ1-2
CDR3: CASSVGDRGLYGYTF
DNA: TGTGCCAGCAGCGTAGGAGACAGGGGCCTCTATGGCTACACCTTC

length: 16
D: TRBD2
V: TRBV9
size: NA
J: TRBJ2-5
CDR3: CASSVSSGAYQETQYF
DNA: TGTGCCAGCAGCGTCTCTAGCGGGGCTTACCAAGAGACCCAGTACTTC

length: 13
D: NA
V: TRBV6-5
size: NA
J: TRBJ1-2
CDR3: CASRIGSNYGYTF
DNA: TGTGCCAGCAGGATCGGGTCTAACTATGGCTACACCTTC

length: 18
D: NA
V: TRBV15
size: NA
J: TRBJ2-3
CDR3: CATRGRGQLSHTADTQYF
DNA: TGTGCCACCAGGGGAAGAGGACAGTTGTCACACACAGCAGATACGCAGTATTTT

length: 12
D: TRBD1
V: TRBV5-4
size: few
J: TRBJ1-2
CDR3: CASSEQGQGYTF
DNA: TGTGCCAGCAGCGAACAGGGGCAAGGCTACACCTTC

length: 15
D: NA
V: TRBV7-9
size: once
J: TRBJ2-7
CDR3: CASSLSGTYSYEQYF
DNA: TGTGCCAGCAGCTTGTCGGGGACATATTCCTACGAGCAGTACTTC

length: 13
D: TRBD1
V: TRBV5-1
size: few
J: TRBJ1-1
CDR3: CASSLQGSTEAFF
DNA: TGCGCCAGCAGCTTACAGGGGAGCACTGAAGCTTTCTTT

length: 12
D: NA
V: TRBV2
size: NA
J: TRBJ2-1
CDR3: CASSERVNEQFF
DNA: TGTGCCAGCAGTGAGAGGGTCAATGAGCAGTTCTTC

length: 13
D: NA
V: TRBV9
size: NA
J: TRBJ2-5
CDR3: CASSVGGEETQYF
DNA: TGTGCCAGCAGCGTAGGAGGTGAGGAGACCCAGTACTTC

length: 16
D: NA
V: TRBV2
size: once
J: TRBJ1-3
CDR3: CASHLDRLLRGNTIYF
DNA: TGTGCCAGCCACCTTGACCGTCTCCTCAGGGGAAACACCATATATTTT

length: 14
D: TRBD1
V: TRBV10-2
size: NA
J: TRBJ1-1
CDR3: CASSESDRSTEAFF
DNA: TGCGCCAGCAGTGAGTCGGACAGGAGCACTGAAGCTTTCTTT

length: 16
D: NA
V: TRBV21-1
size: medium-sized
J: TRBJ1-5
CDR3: CASSIHPGTGDQPQHF
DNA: TGTGCCAGCAGCATTCATCCCGGGACAGGGGACCAGCCCCAGCATTTT

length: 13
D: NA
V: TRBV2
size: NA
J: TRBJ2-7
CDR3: CASINRVSYEQYF
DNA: TGTGCCAGCATAAACAGGGTCAGCTACGAGCAGTACTTC

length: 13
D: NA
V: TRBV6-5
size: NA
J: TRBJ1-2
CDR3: CATRAGGSYGYTF
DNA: TGTGCCACTCGAGCCGGGGGGTCATATGGCTACACCTTC

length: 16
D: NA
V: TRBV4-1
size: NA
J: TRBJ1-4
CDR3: CASSQDQEQGKGKLFF
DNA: TGCGCCAGCAGCCAAGATCAGGAGCAGGGGAAGGGAAAACTGTTTTTT